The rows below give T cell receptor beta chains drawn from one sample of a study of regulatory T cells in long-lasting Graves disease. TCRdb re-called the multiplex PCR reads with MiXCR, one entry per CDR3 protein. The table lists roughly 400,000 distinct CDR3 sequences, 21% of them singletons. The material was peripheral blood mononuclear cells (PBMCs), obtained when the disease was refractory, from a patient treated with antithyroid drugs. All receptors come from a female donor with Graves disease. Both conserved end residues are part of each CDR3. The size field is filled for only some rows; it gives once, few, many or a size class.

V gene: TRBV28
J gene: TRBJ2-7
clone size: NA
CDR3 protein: CASSTRLAGYSYEQYF

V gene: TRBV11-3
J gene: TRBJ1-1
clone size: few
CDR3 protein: CASSLDPGPNTEAFF

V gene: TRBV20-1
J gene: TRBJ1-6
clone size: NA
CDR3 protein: CSARDKTNSPLHF

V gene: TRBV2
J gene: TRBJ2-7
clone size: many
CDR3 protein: CASSRTRLAGVVYEQYF

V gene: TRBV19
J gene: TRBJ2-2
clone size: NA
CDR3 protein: CASSIPRGGITGSGELFF

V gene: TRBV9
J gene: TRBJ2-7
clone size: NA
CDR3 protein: CANGTSRDSTYEQYF

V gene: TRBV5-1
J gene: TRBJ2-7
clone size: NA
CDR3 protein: CASSLAWDRVVHEQYF

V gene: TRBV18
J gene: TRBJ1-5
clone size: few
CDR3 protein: CASSPDAAGQPQHF

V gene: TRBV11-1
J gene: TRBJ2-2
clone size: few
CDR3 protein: CASSGSGVNTGELFF

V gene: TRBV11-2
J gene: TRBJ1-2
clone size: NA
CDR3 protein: CASSGQRISGYGYTF

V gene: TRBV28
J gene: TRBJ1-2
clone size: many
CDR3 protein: CASSPGEVSYGYTF

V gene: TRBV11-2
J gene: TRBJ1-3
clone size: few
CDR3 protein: CASSLSEISGNTIYF

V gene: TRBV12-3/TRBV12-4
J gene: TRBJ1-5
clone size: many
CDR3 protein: CATSRGSNQPQHF

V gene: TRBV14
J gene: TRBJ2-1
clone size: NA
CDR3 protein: CASRQTSGSKFF

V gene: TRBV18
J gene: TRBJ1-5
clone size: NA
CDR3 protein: CASSPGGFDQPQHF

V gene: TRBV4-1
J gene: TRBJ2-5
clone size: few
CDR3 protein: CASSQAQGNQETQYF

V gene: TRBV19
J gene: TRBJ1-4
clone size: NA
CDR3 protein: CASSMTGSTNEKLFF

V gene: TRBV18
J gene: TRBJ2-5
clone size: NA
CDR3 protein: CASSLKRDRGETQYF

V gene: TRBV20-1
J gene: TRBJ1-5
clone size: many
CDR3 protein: CSATGTDSNQPQHF

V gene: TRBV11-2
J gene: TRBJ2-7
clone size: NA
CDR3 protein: CASSLGDDRLAEQYF

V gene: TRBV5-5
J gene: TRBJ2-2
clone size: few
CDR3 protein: CASNYPDRETGELFF

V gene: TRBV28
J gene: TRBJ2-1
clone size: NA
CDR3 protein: CASSPIGISAYNEQFF

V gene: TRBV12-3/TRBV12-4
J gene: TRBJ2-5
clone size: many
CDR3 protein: CASSPGPQFQETQYF

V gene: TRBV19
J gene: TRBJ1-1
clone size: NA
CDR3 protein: CASRIRQDEPNTEAFF

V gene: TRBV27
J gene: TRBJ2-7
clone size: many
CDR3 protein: CASSFGGLAGGAQYF

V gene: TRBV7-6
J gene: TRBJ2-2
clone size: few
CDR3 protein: CASSLSEVLYTGELFF

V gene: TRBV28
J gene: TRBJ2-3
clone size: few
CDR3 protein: CASSLSIRGAQDTQYF

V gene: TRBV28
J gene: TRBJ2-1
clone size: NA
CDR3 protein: CASSFSSGRAADEQFF